These T cell receptor beta chains were read from a single sample in a study of Ad26.COV2.S vaccination and SARS-CoV-2 variants. Only in-frame clones appear in the TCRdb table, and some are missing; sequencing was by immunoSEQ multiplex PCR. Of hundreds of thousands of clones in the sample, 89% were seen once. Sequenced here: peripheral blood, sampled in a trial of Ad26.COV2.S vaccine versus placebo. The receptors here all came from a person aged 18-65 years who received the Ad26.COV2.S COVID-19 vaccine or a placebo. CDR3s leave out the opening cysteine and the closing phenylalanine or tryptophan.

v_gene	j_gene	CDR3aa
TRBV18	TRBJ2-5	ASSPDQGETQY
TRBV19	TRBJ2-2	ASRSPGHANTGELF
TRBV7-8	TRBJ1-2	ASSLLGLGGHGYT
TRBV6-5	TRBJ2-2	ASTSGFSGELF
TRBV5-6	TRBJ1-3	ASSPPGGPGNTIY
TRBV12-5	TRBJ1-1	ASGPVDSYKRRNTEAF
TRBV6-5	TRBJ2-5	ASRRDRGGETQY
TRBV11-1	TRBJ2-7	ASSLRGGPYEQY
TRBV9	TRBJ1-3	ASSPGLGDYSGNTIY
TRBV5-6	TRBJ2-5	ASSLWRGETQY
TRBV29-1	TRBJ2-7	SVSRDSTYEQY
TRBV7-2	TRBJ1-1	ASSLRAGNTEAF
TRBV5-1	TRBJ2-7	ASSLGPGTYEQY
TRBV24-1	TRBJ2-3	ATSLGGGTDTQY
TRBV7-8	TRBJ2-5	ASSLGGGNQETQY
TRBV9	TRBJ2-1	ASSVGVYGNNEQF
TRBV5-1	TRBJ2-2	ASSFRDSLGTGELF
TRBV3-1/TRBV3-2	TRBJ1-2	ASSPDREIYGYT